A selection of T cell receptor beta chains follows, all from one sample in a study of regulatory T cells in long-lasting Graves disease. TCRdb redid the calling of the multiplex PCR reads with MiXCR, one entry per CDR3 protein. Altogether a few hundred thousand distinct CDR3 sequences are present, 16% being singletons, with the ten largest covering around 27%. These data are also associated with another study on T cells in Graves' hyperthyroidism and ophthalmopathy.

Sequencing was performed on peripheral blood mononuclear cells (PBMCs), taken at new diagnosis, from a patient treated with antithyroid drugs. These receptors were collected from a man aged 35-49 years with Graves disease. Both conserved end residues are part of each CDR3. A D gene is named only where the DNA matches it firmly. Clone sizes are given selectively: once, few, many, or a class where the clone is expanded.

cdr3_length | d_call | j_call | v_call | clone_size | cdr3_nt | cdr3_aa
15 | TRBD1 | TRBJ2-7 | TRBV6-2/TRBV6-3 | . | TGTGCCAGCAGTTACACCGGGACAGTGACCTACGAGCAGTACTTC | CASSYTGTVTYEQYF
15 | TRBD1 | TRBJ1-5 | TRBV18 | many | TGTGCCAGCTCCGCGGACAGGGGGCGAGGTCAGCCCCAGCATTTT | CASSADRGRGQPQHF
16 | TRBD1 | TRBJ1-1 | TRBV28 | . | TGTGCCAGCAGTTCCCCAGGGGACAGAGGGAACACTGAAGCTCTCTTT | CASSSPGDRGNTEALF
16 | . | TRBJ2-7 | TRBV27 | few | TGTGCCAGCAGTTTCACCTACCGGGACGGGTCCTACGAGCAGTACTTC | CASSFTYRDGSYEQYF
18 | TRBD2 | TRBJ2-2 | TRBV5-4 | many | TGTGCCAGCAGTGGAAGTGGCGGGGGGGCCCTGAGCACCGGGGAGCTGTTTTTT | CASSGSGGGALSTGELFF
14 | . | TRBJ2-4 | TRBV14 | . | TGTGCCAGCAGCCAACAGGGAGGCGAAAACATTCAGTACTTC | CASSQQGGENIQYF
14 | . | TRBJ1-2 | TRBV28 | few | TGTGCCAGCAGTACCTCGGGCAGTAGGTATGGCTACACCTTC | CASSTSGSRYGYTF
14 | . | TRBJ2-3 | TRBV30 | many | TGTGCCTGGAGTGTACTAATAGGCACAGATACGCAGTATTTT | CAWSVLIGTDTQYF
16 | TRBD1 | TRBJ1-3 | TRBV7-2 | . | TGTGCCAGCAGCTCAGGGGGCGCGGGGACTGGAAACACCATATATTTT | CASSSGGAGTGNTIYF
16 | TRBD1 | TRBJ2-5 | TRBV9 | many | TGTGCCAGCAGCGCCGGGACAGGGGAACACCAAGAGACCCAGTACTTC | CASSAGTGEHQETQYF
14 | . | TRBJ1-2 | TRBV2 | . | TGTGCCAGCAGTGTGTCGGGGGGAACTCGGGGCTACACCTTC | CASSVSGGTRGYTF
12 | TRBD1 | TRBJ2-1 | TRBV20-1 | many | TGCAGTGCTACCCGGACAGGGAATGAGCAGTTCTTC | CSATRTGNEQFF
16 | TRBD1 | TRBJ1-6 | TRBV6-2/TRBV6-3 | few | TGTGCCAGCAGTTACCGGGACAGCACTTATAATTCACCCCTCCACTTT | CASSYRDSTYNSPLHF
15 | . | TRBJ2-3 | TRBV10-3 | . | TGTGCCATCAGTGCTTGGGGGGTCCGGACAGATACGCAGTATTTT | CAISAWGVRTDTQYF
15 | . | TRBJ1-4 | TRBV18 | . | TGTGCCAGCTCACCACCATCGTCGGGAGGGGAAAAACTGTTTTTT | CASSPPSSGGEKLFF
15 | TRBD2 | TRBJ2-2 | TRBV6-2/TRBV6-3 | few | TGTGCCAGCAGACGCAGCGGGGGTGACACCGGGGAGCTGTTTTTT | CASRRSGGDTGELFF
13 | . | TRBJ1-5 | TRBV20-1 | many | TGCAGTGCTGGGGTGGGGGGCAATCAGCCCCAGCATTTT | CSAGVGGNQPQHF
15 | TRBD2 | TRBJ2-1 | TRBV12-3/TRBV12-4 | many | TGTGCCAGCAGTTCCTCGGGACTAGCAGGCAATGAGCAGTTCTTC | CASSSSGLAGNEQFF
14 | . | TRBJ2-3 | TRBV12-3/TRBV12-4 | many | TGTGCCAGCAGTTTAGCTTTTAGCACAGATACGCAGTATTTT | CASSLAFSTDTQYF
15 | . | TRBJ1-1 | TRBV12-3/TRBV12-4 | many | TGTGCCAGCAGTTTACAGGCAGCGGGTTTGTCTGAAGCTTTCTTT | CASSLQAAGLSEAFF
15 | TRBD1 | TRBJ2-3 | TRBV24-1 | many | TGTGCCACCAGTGATGCACAGGGGGCTATAGATACGCAGTATTTT | CATSDAQGAIDTQYF
15 | TRBD2 | TRBJ2-1 | TRBV11-2 | many | TGTGCCAGCAGCTCAAATCGACTAGCGAGGAATGAGCAGTTCTTC | CASSSNRLARNEQFF
15 | . | TRBJ2-2 | TRBV19 | . | TGTGCCAGTAGGGCCGGGGGGCGGAACACCGGGGAGCTGTTTTTT | CASRAGGRNTGELFF
17 | TRBD1 | TRBJ1-2 | TRBV10-3 | few | TGTGCCATCAGTGAGAAGGCAGGGGGACGTCCTAACTATGGCTACACCTTC | CAISEKAGGRPNYGYTF
13 | . | TRBJ2-7 | TRBV20-1 | . | TGCAGTGCTAGACAGGTAATCTCCTACGAGCAGTACTTC | CSARQVISYEQYF
13 | . | TRBJ2-7 | TRBV27 | many | TGTGCCAGCAGTAGCTTAGTACAGGGCCGTATGAACTTC | CASSSLVQGRMNF
13 | . | TRBJ2-1 | TRBV18 | many | TGTGCCAGCTCACCACCGGGTGGGAATGAGCAGTTCTTC | CASSPPGGNEQFF
17 | . | TRBJ1-6 | TRBV5-1 | many | TGTGCCAGCAGCTTGGAACAGGGAACCCGCTATAATTCACCCCTCCACTTT | CASSLEQGTRYNSPLHF
14 | TRBD2 | TRBJ2-2 | TRBV6-1 | . | TGTGCCAGCAGAACTAGCGGGAGCCCCGGGGAGCTGTTTTTT | CASRTSGSPGELFF
13 | TRBD1 | TRBJ1-1 | TRBV2 | many | TGTGCCAGCAGGGTGCCGGACAGGGAAGAAGCTTTCTTT | CASRVPDREEAFF
16 | . | TRBJ1-1 | TRBV12-3/TRBV12-4 | many | TGTGCCAGCAGCCCGAACAGGTTTTACGGAGTGCCTGAAGCTTTCTTT | CASSPNRFYGVPEAFF
17 | TRBD2 | TRBJ2-1 | TRBV2 | many | TGTGCCAGCAGTGAGGCTCGCGGGGGGGCTTACTACAATGAGCAGTTCTTC | CASSEARGGAYYNEQFF
13 | TRBD1 | TRBJ1-3 | TRBV29-1 | . | TGCAGCGTCCGACAGGGCGCTGGAAACACCATATATTTT | CSVRQGAGNTIYF